This T cell receptor beta chain comes out of a study of blood T cell repertoires in COVID-19. The CDR3 is 15 amino acids. Unmatched junction bases numbered 3, after V lost 2 bases and J lost 2 bases. CDR1 and CDR2 from the germline V gene are MDHEN and SYDVKM. Assay used: immunoSEQ multiplex PCR; TCRdb lists only in-frame clones, some missing. This sample has about 100,000 clones; approximately 84% occur once, and the top ten carry 7% to 9.5%. This chain uses TRBV28 with TRBJ1-2, with 9 positions matching TRBD1. The sample was peripheral blood. This TCR was sampled from a young man in a cohort sampled during active COVID-19. The CDR3 sequence is CASSLPGQGNYGYTF. In nucleotides, the CDR3 is TGTGCCAGCAGTTTACCGGGACAGGGAAACTATGGCTACACCTTC.